This TCR beta chain came from a study of T cell repertoires in cytomegalovirus infection. Study at large: HLA-B-restricted CMV epitopes that are well studied, plus recently identified HLA-C-restricted ones, were used by the study. Shared public TCR beta signatures pointed to both CMV infection and a matching HLA type.

Study outcomes and limitations: Of the TCR beta families, the public ones yielded a cumulative frequency that identified carriers of CMV plus the relevant HLA.

Each CDR3 protein gets one entry after TCRdb re-called the reads with MiXCR. Of about 920,000 distinct CDR3 sequences in the sample, approximately 31% were seen once. Points on this clonotype: The antigen remains undetermined. Compared with germline, one end of the junction differs, possibly owing to a read error.

Germline CDR1 and CDR2: SEHNR and FQNEAQ (reference sequence). The CDR3 extends over 17 amino acids. The chain recombines TRBV7-9 with TRBJ2-1; TRBD2 agrees at 10 bases. The sequence was collected from a human donor in good health (CMV status not recorded). Some clones in this sample may be carry-over from other donors' samples. Sequenced material: cultured CD8+ T cells from PBMCs, taken from culture after CMV antigen stimulation. DNA of the CDR3: TGTGCCAACAGCCACCCTAGCGGGGGATTCCCCTACAATGAGCAGTTCTTC. Protein sequence: CANSHPSGGFPYNEQFF.